The next 29 T cell receptor beta chains were all read from a single sample in a study of CXCR3-negative and CXCR3-positive naive CD8 T cells. With UMI labels, 5' RACE was used to prepare the TRB cDNA libraries. TCRdb re-called the 5' RACE reads and gives one entry per CDR3 protein, without DNA. The sample totals some 3,500 distinct CDR3 sequences. Sequencing input: naive CXCR3- CD8+ T cells from blood. Stated subset: CD45RO-CCR7+CD27+CD95- naive CD8+ T cells lacking CXCR3 (TNR3-). All receptors derive from a human donor in good health. Some clones in this sample may be carry-over from other donors' samples.

The chain uses TRBV13 and TRBJ2-7. The length of the CDR3 is 11 residues. Germline CDR1 PRHDT, CDR2 FYEKMQ (reference sequence). CDR3 residues: CASSLEHEQYF. Supplemented by reference TRBV13 and TRBJ2-7, the full variable domain reads AAGVIQSPRHLIKEKRETATLKCYPIPRHDTVYWYQQGPGQDPQFLISFYEKMQSDKGSIPDRFSAQQFSDYHSELNMSSLELGDSALYFCASSLEHEQYFGPGTRLTVT.

This clonotype ranks as medium-sized (0.01 to 0.1%) in terms of frequency. This chain joins TRBV4-3 and TRBJ1-6; checking the TCRdb D call of TRBD1 is not possible without DNA. Germline lookup yields CDR1 LGHNA and CDR2 YSLEER. CDR3 length equals 18 residues. CDR3 sequence: CASSQVVPGRVYNSPLHF.

This clonotype is medium-sized (0.01 to 0.1%) by frequency. The V call is TRBV7-2, the J call TRBJ2-5; TCRdb's D gene call, TRBD2, goes unchecked for lack of DNA. This CDR3 region has 16 residues. Germline V gene data show CDR1 as SGHTA and CDR2 as FQGNSA. The CDR3 is CASSLLAGTFQETQYF.

This sequence joins TRBV2 and TRBJ2-3; the TCRdb call, TRBD1, lacks DNA for checking. This CDR3 contains 17 residues. CDR1 and CDR2 from the germline V gene are SNHLY and FYNNEI. The CDR3 sequence is CASSPTPDPEHTDTQYF.

The chain carries TRBV29-1 and TRBJ2-5; there is no DNA to check the TCRdb D call of TRBD1. CDR3 length: 14 residues. Germline V gene lookup returns CDR1 SQVTM and CDR2 ANQGSEA. The CDR3 region is CSPNPPGIQETQYF.

This clonotype is deemed medium-sized by its frequency. The chain recombines TRBV29-1 with TRBJ1-2; TCRdb designates TRBD1, a call that cannot be tested without DNA. The CDR3 loop spans 12 amino acids. The germline V gene has CDR1 SQVTM and CDR2 ANQGSEA. CDR3: CSVPDRGKTYTF.

In terms of frequency, this clonotype is medium-sized. CDR3 sequence reads: CASSQGELAVASTDTQYF. The chain combines TRBV14 with TRBJ2-3; the D gene TCRdb calls, TRBD2, cannot be checked with no DNA. CDR3 length: 18 residues. Germline V lookup: CDR1 SGHDN, CDR2 FVKESK. The whole variable domain, filled in from reference TRBV14 and TRBJ2-3, reads EAGVTQFPSHSVIEKGQTVTLRCDPISGHDNLYWYRRVMGKEIKFLLHFVKESKQDESGMPNNRFLAERTGGTYSTLKVQPAELEDSGVYFCASSQGELAVASTDTQYFGPGTRLTVL.

This chain links TRBV4-1 with TRBJ2-7; the TCRdb D gene call, TRBD2, has no DNA to confirm it. There are 14 residues in the CDR3. Germline CDR1 and CDR2: MGHRA and YSYEKL. CDR3 amino acids: CASSQEPSRDEQYF.

The gene calls are TRBV4-3 and TRBJ2-5; no DNA is available, so the TRBD1 call from TCRdb remains unchecked. This CDR3 contains 13 residues. CDR1 and CDR2 from the germline V gene are LGHNA and YSLEER. CDR3 residues: CASSQDGTETQYF.

By frequency, this clonotype registers medium-sized. The genes are TRBV19 and TRBJ1-1; TCRdb's D call, TRBD1, is unchecked because there is no DNA. Germline CDR1 and CDR2: LNHDA and SQIVND (reference sequence). The CDR3 length is 15 residues. CDR3 sequence: CASRVGQGYVTEAFF.

This chain uses TRBV29-1 with TRBJ1-1; TCRdb outputs TRBD1, but without DNA this stays unchecked. The CDR3 length is 16 residues. Germline values: CDR1 SQVTM, CDR2 ANQGSEA. Here the CDR3 reads CSVEFGKTGGDTEAFF.

The genes are TRBV19 and TRBJ1-1. Germline V lookup: CDR1 LNHDA, CDR2 SQIVND (reference sequence). CDR3 size: 14 residues. CDR3 residues: CASSLRTANTEAFF.

This clonotype is medium-sized by frequency. The chain employs TRBV12-3 or TRBV12-4 and TRBJ2-5. This CDR3 comprises 12 residues. This chain's CDR3 is CASSSYQETQYF.

This clonotype ranks as medium-sized in terms of frequency. The V gene is TRBV12-5, the J gene TRBJ2-7; as DNA is missing, the TRBD1 call by TCRdb cannot be tested. The length of the CDR3 is 16 residues. Looked up from germline, CDR1 is LGHNT and CDR2 is FRNRAP. This chain's CDR3 is CASGLEGQGRPYEQYF.

This clonotype is deemed medium-sized by its frequency. The chain uses TRBV12-3 or TRBV12-4 and TRBJ2-1. This CDR3 region has 12 residues. CDR3 region: CASRKGYNEQFF.

The CDR3: CANRIREHEQFF. J is TRBJ2-1 and V is TRBV6-2 or TRBV6-3; as DNA is missing, the TRBD1 call by TCRdb cannot be tested. This CDR3 has 12 residues. Germline lookup yields CDR1 MNHEY and CDR2 SVGEGT.

V and J are TRBV5-1 and TRBJ2-7; the TCRdb call, TRBD1, lacks DNA for checking. The CDR3 has 15 residues. Germline V gives CDR1 SGHRS, CDR2 YFSETQ. CDR3: CASSLAPQGAYEQYF.

This clonotype is deemed medium-sized (0.01 to 0.1%) by its frequency. V usage is TRBV20-1 and J usage is TRBJ2-7; there is no DNA to check the TCRdb D call of TRBD1. The CDR3 runs to 13 residues. Germline-derived CDR1 and CDR2 are DFQATT and SNEGSKA (reference sequence). CDR3 protein: CSASTGELYEQYF.

This clonotype ranks as medium-sized in terms of frequency. The V call is TRBV5-1, the J call TRBJ2-1; TCRdb outputs TRBD2, but without DNA this stays unchecked. Germline CDR1 is SGHRS and CDR2 is YFSETQ. This CDR3 region has 18 residues. The CDR3 protein is CASSSSAFSGGSYNEQFF.

This clonotype is medium-sized by frequency. The CDR3 reads CASRDPGNTEAFF. The chain links TRBV3-1 to TRBJ1-1; TCRdb picks TRBD1, but there is no DNA to check that call. The CDR3 runs 13 residues. Germline CDR1 reads LGHDT; CDR2 reads YNNKEL (reference sequence).

Its frequency marks this clonotype as medium-sized. This chain links TRBV29-1 with TRBJ2-2; TCRdb proposes TRBD1, but this gene call is untestable without DNA. The germline gives CDR1 SQVTM, CDR2 ANQGSEA. The length of the CDR3 is 14 residues. The CDR3 loop reads CSVAGQEYTGELFF.

Judged by frequency, this clonotype is medium-sized. This chain connects TRBV14 to TRBJ1-2. This CDR3 comprises 14 residues. Germline V gene data show CDR1 as SGHDN and CDR2 as FVKESK. The CDR3 loop reads CASSQEYSNYGYTF.

This clonotype is labeled medium-sized based on frequency. V is TRBV15 and J is TRBJ1-6; as DNA is missing, the TRBD1 call by TCRdb cannot be tested. CDR1 LNHNV and CDR2 YYDKDF come from the germline V gene (reference sequence). This CDR3 region has 16 residues. CDR3 amino acids: CATSARGAAYNSPLHF.

This clonotype is classed as medium-sized by frequency. The V gene is TRBV29-1, the J gene TRBJ2-7; with no DNA, the TCRdb D assignment of TRBD1 cannot be verified. Germline CDR1 reads SQVTM; CDR2 reads ANQGSEA. The CDR3 sequence is 13 residues long. The CDR3 loop reads CSVEMGQTYEQYF.

This clonotype shows up as medium-sized by frequency. The chain joins TRBV12-5 to TRBJ1-1; TCRdb's D call of TRBD1 is untestable without DNA. Germline V CDR1 and CDR2: LGHNT, FRNRAP. The length of the CDR3 is 17 residues. CDR3 sequence reads: CASGSPFARTGDTEAFF. Filled out from reference TRBV12-5 and TRBJ1-1, the complete variable domain reads DARVTQTPRHKVTEMGQEVTMRCQPILGHNTVFWYRQTMMQGLELLAYFRNRAPLDDSGMPKDRFSAEMPDATLATLKIQPSEPRDSAVYFCASGSPFARTGDTEAFFGQGTRLTVV.

According to its frequency, this clonotype is medium-sized. This sequence joins TRBV29-1 and TRBJ1-1; TCRdb names TRBD1, which stays unverified in the absence of DNA. The length of the CDR3 is 12 residues. Germline CDR1 reads SQVTM; CDR2 reads ANQGSEA. The CDR3 spells CSVDRQEAEAFF.

This clonotype counts as medium-sized (0.01 to 0.1%) by frequency. This chain links TRBV20-1 with TRBJ2-4; no DNA is available, so the TRBD1 call from TCRdb remains unchecked. The CDR3 extends over 17 amino acids. CDR1 DFQATT and CDR2 SNEGSKA come from the germline V gene (reference sequence). CDR3 loop: CSARPGVEGSEKNIQYF.

Considering frequency, this clonotype is medium-sized. The V gene is TRBV5-1, the J gene TRBJ2-1; TCRdb names TRBD1, which stays unverified in the absence of DNA. This CDR3 comprises 15 residues. Germline CDR1 SGHRS, CDR2 YFSETQ. The CDR3 spells CASSLPRQGINEQFF.

The chain employs TRBV29-1 and TRBJ1-2. This CDR3 comprises 13 residues. The V gene's germline CDR1 is SQVTM and CDR2 ANQGSEA. The CDR3 sequence: CSVEESDANGYTF.